The rows below give T cell receptor beta chains drawn from one sample of a study of response to subunit inactivated influenza vaccine. Each CDR3 protein gets one entry after TCRdb re-called the RT-PCR reads with MiXCR. The sample carries 490,000 or so distinct CDR3 sequences, 7.6% recorded once. The sequenced sample was PBMCs from blood, obtained about 23 months after vaccination. Receptors originate from a man aged 50 to 69 who received an inactivated influenza vaccine. Both conserved end residues are part of each CDR3. The D gene is left open where the match is weak. Not all rows give a size; the values are once, few, many and, for expanded clones, a class.

j_gene,v_gene,abundance,d_gene,len,CDR3nt,CDR3aa
TRBJ1-5,TRBV6-1,many,NA,15,TGTGCCAGCAGTGAAAGGTCGGATAGCAATCAGCCCCAGCATTTT,CASSERSDSNQPQHF
TRBJ1-5,TRBV30,NA,NA,14,TGTGCCTGGAGTCGGGGGGCGATAGGTCAGCCCCAGCATTTT,CAWSRGAIGQPQHF
TRBJ2-3,TRBV2,few,NA,13,TGTGCCAGCAGTGAAGGGGGCCCAGATACGCAGTATTTT,CASSEGGPDTQYF
TRBJ1-1,TRBV19,NA,NA,13,TGTGCCAGTAGTTTCAGGGTAGGGACTGAAGCTTTCTTT,CASSFRVGTEAFF
TRBJ2-1,TRBV3-1,many,NA,13,TGTGCCAGCAGCCTCAGGGGAATCAATGAGCAGTTCTTC,CASSLRGINEQFF
TRBJ2-3,TRBV4-3,few,TRBD2,17,TGCGCCAGCAGCCAAGATCCCCTAGCGGGAGGGACAGATACGCAGTATTTT,CASSQDPLAGGTDTQYF
TRBJ1-4,TRBV5-6,few,NA,12,TGTGCCAGCAGCTTCGACAGGAAAAAACTGTTTTTT,CASSFDRKKLFF
TRBJ2-3,TRBV20-1,NA,TRBD2,15,TGCAGTGCTAGGTTACTAGCGGGAGGCACAGATACGCAGTATTTT,CSARLLAGGTDTQYF
TRBJ2-1,TRBV6-5,NA,NA,13,TGTGCCAGCAGTTACTCGATACGTGGTGAGCAGTTCTTC,CASSYSIRGEQFF
TRBJ1-2,TRBV5-1,many,TRBD1,16,TGCGCCAGCAGCCCGGACGGGACAGATACTAACTATGGCTACACCTTC,CASSPDGTDTNYGYTF
TRBJ2-1,TRBV25-1,many,TRBD2,15,TGTGCCAGCAGCCTAGCGGGGTCCCTCTACAATGAGCAGTTCTTC,CASSLAGSLYNEQFF
TRBJ1-4,TRBV7-8,many,NA,17,TGTGCCAGCAGCTTAGGGTGGAGTGGCAGAAGTAATGAAAAACTGTTTTTT,CASSLGWSGRSNEKLFF
TRBJ2-2,TRBV9,many,TRBD2,16,TGTGCCAGCAGCGTCGGCGGGAGGGTTCCAACCGGGGAGCTGTTTTTT,CASSVGGRVPTGELFF
TRBJ2-7,TRBV5-1,NA,NA,13,TGCGCCAGCAGCTGCACCGGACAGTCGGAGCAGTACTTC,CASSCTGQSEQYF
TRBJ2-7,TRBV6-2/TRBV6-3,few,TRBD2,14,TGTGCCAGCAAGAAACCGGGACTACCCTACGAGCAGTACTTC,CASKKPGLPYEQYF
TRBJ2-1,TRBV4-1,few,TRBD2,16,TGCGCCAGCAGCCAAGATTTTCTAGCGGGGGGCAATGAGCAGTTCTTC,CASSQDFLAGGNEQFF
TRBJ2-1,TRBV6-2/TRBV6-3,few,TRBD2,16,TGTGCCAGCAGTTACTCGAGCGGACTAGTGGTCAATGAGCAGTTCTTC,CASSYSSGLVVNEQFF
TRBJ2-7,TRBV12-3/TRBV12-4,NA,NA,12,TGTGCCAGCAGTTTACGAGGCTTCGAGCAGTACTTC,CASSLRGFEQYF
TRBJ1-5,TRBV10-3,few,TRBD1,14,TGTGCCACCAGACAGGGGAGGGAGATTCAGCCCCAGCATTTT,CATRQGREIQPQHF
TRBJ1-2,TRBV14,NA,NA,15,TGTGCCAGCAGCCACACCATGCGGGGAGAAGCTGGCTACACCTTC,CASSHTMRGEAGYTF
TRBJ1-6,TRBV12-3/TRBV12-4,NA,NA,15,TGTGCCAGCAGCTGGAGGGTGGGCTATAATTCACCCCTCCACTTT,CASSWRVGYNSPLHF
TRBJ2-1,TRBV5-5,NA,NA,14,TGTGCCAGCGGCCCTGGCCGGTTCTACAATGAGCAGTTCTTC,CASGPGRFYNEQFF
TRBJ2-1,TRBV12-3/TRBV12-4,NA,TRBD2,17,TGTGCCAGCAGTTTAGCTTCAGGACTAGCACCAAACAATGAGCAGTTCTTC,CASSLASGLAPNNEQFF
TRBJ2-1,TRBV6-2/TRBV6-3,few,NA,15,TGTGCCAGCAGTTACCTGGGACAAGACTACAATGAGCAGTTCTTC,CASSYLGQDYNEQFF
TRBJ2-5,TRBV20-1,few,TRBD1,14,TGCAGTGCTAGGAGGGACAGGGTCGCAGAGACCCAGTACTTC,CSARRDRVAETQYF
TRBJ2-7,TRBV24-1,NA,TRBD1,15,TGTGCCACCAGTGATTCAGGACAGGGGATCTACGAGCAGTACTTC,CATSDSGQGIYEQYF
TRBJ2-3,TRBV4-2,many,TRBD1,15,TGTGCCAGCAGCCATGGACAGGGCCTGGGAGATACGCAGTATTTT,CASSHGQGLGDTQYF
TRBJ1-3,TRBV29-1,NA,NA,12,TGCAGTGCCAGGGTTCTCGGAAACACCATATATTTT,CSARVLGNTIYF
TRBJ1-5,TRBV28,few,NA,17,TGTGCCACTCTCCCGTACTCCGGCCTCGGGGCAAATCAGCCCCAGCATTTT,CATLPYSGLGANQPQHF
TRBJ2-7,TRBV20-1,NA,TRBD2,15,TGCAGTGCTAGATCCCCTAGCGGGGGGGCTGGCGAGCAGTACTTC,CSARSPSGGAGEQYF
TRBJ2-1,TRBV7-9,NA,TRBD1,16,TGTGCCAGCAGCCCCGGACAGGGGATTCGGGACAATGAGCAGTTCTTC,CASSPGQGIRDNEQFF
TRBJ1-5,TRBV14,NA,TRBD1,15,TGTGCCAGCAGCGATTCCGGGACAGGGTGTCAGCCCCAGCATTTT,CASSDSGTGCQPQHF